Below are 5 T cell receptor beta chains sequenced from a single sample in a study of PD-1 blockade in classical Hodgkin lymphoma. Method: immunoSEQ multiplex PCR; TCRdb's copy keeps in-frame clones and lacks some. The repertoire includes approximately 90,000 clones, about 83% of them detected once, and approximately 15% sits in the top ten. Sample time point: cycle 4 day 1 (C4D1), after 5 to 7 weeks of nivolumab. With no exception, relapse followed autologous stem cell transplantation in all patients, and brentuximab vedotin exposure varied. Here the sequenced sample was peripheral blood mononuclear cells (PBMCs), taken before the fourth cycle of nivolumab. The receptors stem from a human donor with classical Hodgkin lymphoma.

The gene calls are TRBV5-1 and TRBJ2-1, with D maybe TRBD2 (6 bases). Germline values: CDR1 SGHRS, CDR2 YFSETQ. V lost 4 bases, J lost 0 bases, and 11 bases lay in between. This CDR3 spans 15 amino acids. The CDR3 reads CASSIGSPSYNEQFF. CDR3 DNA: TGCGCCAGCAGCATCGGGAGCCCCTCCTACAATGAGCAGTTCTTC.

The chain carries TRBV5-1 and TRBJ2-1; TRBD2 agrees at 12 bases. With V trimmed by 4 bases and J by 5 bases, 4 bases remained unmatched. Germline assignment: CDR1 SGHRS and CDR2 YFSETQ. This CDR3 is built from 15 residues. Here the CDR3 DNA reads TGCGCCAGCAGCCTCCGGACTAGCGGGAACAATGAGCAGTTCTTC. Translating gives CASSLRTSGNNEQFF.

The chain couples TRBV27 to TRBJ1-1; 7 bases are a match to TRBD1. V was pared by 2 bases and J by 1 base, with 1 base of the junction left unmatched. The germline CDR1 and CDR2 sequences are MNHEY and SMNVEV (reference sequence). The CDR3 covers 14 residues. The CDR3, as DNA: TGTGCCAGCAGTTTAAACAGGGGGAACACTGAAGCTTTCTTT. This encodes CASSLNRGNTEAFF.

In this sample, this clone turned up a few times. The chain joins TRBV5-1 to TRBJ2-1; possibly TRBD2 for D (5 bases). V shed 0 bases and J shed 3 bases, with 10 bases lying between them. Germline CDR1 and CDR2: SGHRS and YFSETQ. The CDR3 contains 15 residues. CDR3 residues: CASSLDRGFYNEQFF. CDR3 DNA sequence: TGCGCCAGCAGCTTGGACCGGGGTTTCTACAATGAGCAGTTCTTC.

The chain carries TRBV29-1 and TRBJ1-2; 8 nucleotides line up with TRBD1. V was clipped by 1 base and J by 0 bases; unmatched bases: 4. The CDR3 has 15 amino acids. Germline assignment: CDR1 SQVTM and CDR2 ANQGSEA. This CDR3 is CSVEGGQGANYGYTF. As DNA, the CDR3 is TGCAGCGTTGAAGGTGGACAGGGAGCTAACTATGGCTACACCTTC.